This T cell receptor beta chain was captured by sequencing in a study of T cell responses to AZD1222 COVID-19 vaccine. Sequencing was performed with immunoSEQ multiplex PCR; in TCRdb, only in-frame clones are kept and a portion is missing. There are roughly 140,000 clones in the sample; more than 75% occur only once, and about 1.8% lies in the top ten. Per the germline V gene, CDR1 is SGHTA and CDR2 is FQGNSA. Trimming cost V 3 bases and J 3 bases, with 11 bases left between them. The CDR3 runs 14 residues. J is TRBJ1-1 and V is TRBV7-2; D call uncertain. This receptor was taken from an adult who received the AZD1222 COVID-19 vaccine. The sequencing used peripheral blood, collected 28 days after the second AZD1222 dose. The CDR3 reads CASSFEGGYTEAFF. For the CDR3, the DNA is TGTGCCAGCAGCTTTGAAGGTGGTTACACTGAAGCTTTCTTT.